The rows below give T cell receptor beta chains drawn from one sample of a study of shared clonotypes between healthy human individuals. The table came from immunoSEQ multiplex PCR; TCRdb's copy has only in-frame clones and leaves some out. This table has about 2 million clones, about 95% appearing once. The material sequenced was naive CD8+ T cells sorted from blood. The source is a man between 18 and 29 years old in good health. CDR3s include the opening cysteine and the closing phenylalanine or tryptophan. D genes are given only for firm matches. Not every row has a clone size; where given, it reads once, few, many or a size class.

d_gene	j_gene	abundance	len	v_gene	CDR3nt	CDR3aa
TRBD2	TRBJ2-2	.	17	TRBV7-9	TGTGCCAGCAGCTTATCTCCGGGACTAGCGGGCACCGGGGAGCTGTTTTTT	CASSLSPGLAGTGELFF
TRBD2	TRBJ2-1	.	15	TRBV9	TGTGCCAGCAGCGCCTCCGGGACTAGCAGGAATGAGCAGTTCTTC	CASSASGTSRNEQFF
.	TRBJ2-7	.	13	TRBV27	TGTGCCAGCACCCCCAGGGGAGGGCACGAGCAGTACTTC	CASTPRGGHEQYF
TRBD2	TRBJ2-2	.	17	TRBV15	TGTGCCACCAGCAGAGATCCGTTGCCTAGCGGGGCCGGGGAGCTGTTTTTT	CATSRDPLPSGAGELFF
.	TRBJ1-1	.	13	TRBV7-9	TGTGCCAGCATCCTACAGGGTTACACTGAAGCTTTCTTT	CASILQGYTEAFF
.	TRBJ2-7	.	12	TRBV9	TGTGCCAGCAGCGCGAGCGATTCCGAGCAGTACTTC	CASSASDSEQYF
.	TRBJ1-6	.	16	TRBV5-8	TGTGCCAGCAGCAATGGTCTTCGGGGGGATAATTCACCCCTCCACTTT	CASSNGLRGDNSPLHF
TRBD2	TRBJ2-2	.	19	TRBV7-9	TGTGCCAGCAGCTTAGAGGGACTAGCGGCCTCCACGAACACCGGGGAGCTGTTTTTT	CASSLEGLAASTNTGELFF
.	TRBJ1-5	.	13	TRBV28	TGTGCCAGCAGTCCTAGGACCAATCAGCCCCAGCATTTT	CASSPRTNQPQHF
.	TRBJ1-2	few	14	TRBV2	TGTGCCAGCAGTAGAGAAGGGGGGGCAAATGGCTACACCTTC	CASSREGGANGYTF
.	TRBJ2-1	.	15	TRBV6-4	TGTGCCAGCAGTGATCCAGGGAGCTCCTACAATGAGCAGTTCTTC	CASSDPGSSYNEQFF
.	TRBJ2-7	.	14	TRBV18	TGTGCCAGCTCACCACCGGAGGGGCTCTACGAGCAGTACTTC	CASSPPEGLYEQYF
.	TRBJ2-2	.	17	TRBV7-9	TGTGCCAGCACCTCCACTAGTACTAAGGGGGGCACCGGGGAGCTGTTTTTT	CASTSTSTKGGTGELFF
TRBD2	TRBJ2-1	.	14	TRBV19	TGTGCCAGTAGTAGTCTAGCGGAGAACAATGAGCAGTTCTTC	CASSSLAENNEQFF
.	TRBJ2-7	.	11	TRBV27	TGTGCCAGCAGTACCGGGCACGAGCAGTACTTC	CASSTGHEQYF
TRBD1	TRBJ1-4	.	15	TRBV7-9	TGTGCCAGCAGCTTAACGACAGGGGTAGGGGAAAAACTGTTTTTT	CASSLTTGVGEKLFF
TRBD2	TRBJ2-5	.	18	TRBV7-8	TGTGCCAGCAGCTTTATCGGGACTAGCGTGGGAAGGCGGGAGACCCAGTACTTC	CASSFIGTSVGRRETQYF
.	TRBJ1-2	.	11	TRBV14	TGTGCCAGCAGCTACGGGGTGGACTACACCTTC	CASSYGVDYTF
TRBD1	TRBJ1-5	.	15	TRBV19	TGTGCCAGTAGTATAGGAAAGGGGGCTGATCAGCCCCAGCATTTT	CASSIGKGADQPQHF
.	TRBJ2-3	.	13	TRBV27	TGTGCCAGCAGTTTGCTGTCCACAGATACGCAGTATTTT	CASSLLSTDTQYF
TRBD2	TRBJ2-3	.	16	TRBV2	TGTGCCAGCAGTGTGATTATAGCGGGAATCACAGATACGCAGTATTTT	CASSVIIAGITDTQYF
TRBD2	TRBJ2-7	.	13	TRBV11-2	TGTGCCAGCAGGTTAGCGGGAGACTACGAGCAGTACTTC	CASRLAGDYEQYF
.	TRBJ1-1	once	14	TRBV19	TGTGCCAGTAGTCCGGGGGCGCGGGGCACTGAAGCTTTCTTT	CASSPGARGTEAFF
.	TRBJ2-7	.	12	TRBV25-1	TGTGCCAGCAGTGAATATGGGGGGGAGCAGTACTTC	CASSEYGGEQYF
TRBD1	TRBJ1-4	.	15	TRBV7-9	TGTGCCAGCAGGCAAGCGGGACAGGGGAATGAAAAACTGTTTTTT	CASRQAGQGNEKLFF
TRBD2	TRBJ2-1	.	16	TRBV2	TGTGCCAGCAGTTCACTGGGACTAGCGGGAGACAATGAGCAGTTCTTC	CASSSLGLAGDNEQFF
TRBD2	TRBJ2-1	.	14	TRBV9	TGTGCCAGCAGCGTCGGGACTAGCGCGGGTGAGCAGTTCTTC	CASSVGTSAGEQFF
TRBD2	TRBJ2-7	.	18	TRBV4-3	TGCGCCAGCAGCCAAGAGCTTTTACTAGCGGGGGGACTCTACGAGCAGTACTTC	CASSQELLLAGGLYEQYF
.	TRBJ1-5	few	15	TRBV11-3	TGTGCCAGCAGCATCCGCCAGGTTAGCAATCGGCCCCAGCATTTT	CASSIRQVSNRPQHF
TRBD1	TRBJ1-5	.	12	TRBV28	TGTGCCAGCAGACAGGGGAATCAGCCCCAGCATTTT	CASRQGNQPQHF
.	TRBJ2-1	.	15	TRBV2	TGTGCCAGCAGTGGGAGCGAACCTTCTCACAATGAGCAGTTCTTC	CASSGSEPSHNEQFF
.	TRBJ1-1	.	14	TRBV7-6	TGTGCCAGCAGCTTAGAAAGTGGGAACACTGAAGCTTTCTTT	CASSLESGNTEAFF
.	TRBJ2-1	few	15	TRBV25-1	TGTGCCAGCAGTGAATGGGGGGCCTCGGGCAATGAGCAGTTCTTC	CASSEWGASGNEQFF
.	TRBJ1-6	once	14	TRBV7-9	TGTGCCAGCAGCTCTTCGGCAGGGTCTTCACCCCTCCACTTT	CASSSSAGSSPLHF
.	TRBJ1-2	.	13	TRBV19	TGTGCCAGTAGTATATATGGGGATAATGGCTACACCTTC	CASSIYGDNGYTF
.	TRBJ1-1	.	15	TRBV4-3	TGCGCCAGCAGCCAAGCCCTCGGTTGGAACACTGAAGCTTTCTTT	CASSQALGWNTEAFF
TRBD1	TRBJ2-7	.	16	TRBV9	TGTGCCAGCAGCGCCAGCGGGACAGGGTTTTTGTACGAGCAGTACTTC	CASSASGTGFLYEQYF
TRBD2	TRBJ2-7	.	15	TRBV29-1	TGCAGCGTTGTTTATAGCGGGAGGGCCCCCCACGAGCAGTACTTC	CSVVYSGRAPHEQYF
.	TRBJ2-1	.	14	TRBV6-1	TGTGCCAGCATAGGTCCCCAGGAGGGCAATGAGCAGTTCTTC	CASIGPQEGNEQFF
.	TRBJ2-1	.	16	TRBV6-5	TGTGCCAGCAGTTACAGTACAGGAAACTGGTGGGATGAGCAGTTCTTC	CASSYSTGNWWDEQFF
.	TRBJ1-4	.	16	TRBV28	TGTGCCAGCAGTGCGGCTTCGCGTAGACAGCCTGAAAAACTGTTTTTT	CASSAASRRQPEKLFF
.	TRBJ2-6	.	17	TRBV4-1	TGCGCCAGCAGCCAATTTATAGGGGCTTCTGGGGCCAACGTCCTGACTTTC	CASSQFIGASGANVLTF
.	TRBJ2-7	.	13	TRBV5-6	TGTGCCAGCAGCAATACGAACAGGGCCCAGCAGTACTTC	CASSNTNRAQQYF
TRBD2	TRBJ2-7	once	16	TRBV4-1	TGCGCCAGCAGCCAAATCGGGACTAGCGCCCTATGGGAACAGTACTTC	CASSQIGTSALWEQYF
.	TRBJ1-5	once	14	TRBV5-1	TGCGCCAGCAGACCAGGGGATGGCAATCAGCCCCAGCATTTT	CASRPGDGNQPQHF
.	TRBJ2-7	.	13	TRBV19	TGTGCCAGTAGTATCCGGGACAACTACGAGCAGTACTTC	CASSIRDNYEQYF